A single sample gave rise to the 3 T cell receptor beta chains below, sequenced in a study of blood T cell repertoires in COVID-19. Assay: immunoSEQ multiplex PCR; the TCRdb copy retains only in-frame clones and omits some. In the table there are approximately 90,000 clones, approximately 87% of which are singletons. Source material: peripheral blood. The receptors were gathered from a human donor in a cohort sampled during active COVID-19.

V is TRBV5-4 and J is TRBJ2-7; TRBD2 aligns across 10 bases. The CDR3 spans 15 residues. V lost 4 bases to trimming and J lost 3 bases; unmatched junction nucleotides: 7. Germline V lookup: CDR1 SGHNT, CDR2 YYREEE (reference sequence). CDR3 sequence (DNA): TGTGCCAGCAGCCGCAGCGGGGGGGATGACTACGAGCAGTACTTC. This encodes CASSRSGGDDYEQYF.

The V gene is TRBV7-9, the J gene TRBJ2-2, with 7 bases that match TRBD1. Looked up from germline, CDR1 is SEHNR and CDR2 is FQNEAQ (reference sequence). The CDR3 extends over 16 amino acids. V gave up 5 bases and J gave up 2 bases; unmatched junction bases: 8. The CDR3 region has the DNA TGTGCCAGCAGCGATGGACAGGTGGGAAACACCGGGGAGCTGTTTTTT. Protein product: CASSDGQVGNTGELFF.

This chain connects TRBV29-1 to TRBJ1-2; 8 bases map to TRBD1. The CDR3 is made up of 11 amino acids. Germline V lookup: CDR1 SQVTM, CDR2 ANQGSEA. V was clipped by 4 bases and J by 13 bases; unmatched bases: 8. The CDR3 coding sequence is TGCAGCGTTGGCGGACAGGGTGGGGCCACCTTC. Translated: CSVGGQGGATF.